This passage covers 11 T cell receptor beta chains from one sample sequenced in a study of identical twins. Each CDR3 protein gets one entry after TCRdb re-called the 5' RACE reads with MiXCR. The repertoire holds 1,800,000 or so distinct CDR3 sequences, with about 32% as singletons. The sequenced sample was cord blood. These receptors were taken from a newborn girl in good health.

This chain links TRBV18 with TRBJ2-5; D gene ambiguous. Germline assignment: CDR1 KGHSH and CDR2 LQKENI. The CDR3 spans 13 residues. V shed 5 bases and J shed 6 bases, with 13 bases lying between them. In DNA, the CDR3 is TGTGCCAGCTCATCAAAACAGATGCAGACCCAGTACTTC. It is translated as CASSSKQMQTQYF.

This clonotype was seen only a few times. The chain recombines TRBV6-2 or TRBV6-3 with TRBJ2-1, with a possible D match to TRBD2 (8 bases). Looked up from germline, CDR1 is MNHEY and CDR2 is SVGEGT. The CDR3 is made up of 17 amino acids. Deletions cut 2 bases from V and 0 bases from J, with 14 bases between. In nucleotides, the CDR3 is TGTGCCAGCAGTTACCTCCGGGAGGGGGCCTCCTACAATGAGCAGTTCTTC. This codes for CASSYLREGASYNEQFF.

The chain joins TRBV30 to TRBJ1-2; no firm D call. The CDR3 is made up of 12 amino acids. Germline lookup yields CDR1 GTSNPN and CDR2 SVGIG (reference sequence). V lost 3 bases and J 4 bases, leaving 9 bases between the germline ends. The CDR3: CAWSRVLYGYTF. The DNA of the CDR3 is TGTGCCTGGAGCCGTGTACTCTATGGCTACACCTTC.

V and J are TRBV4-1 and TRBJ2-2; TRBD2 agrees at 12 bases. The V segment lost 0 bases and the J segment 3 bases; nucleotides outside the gene matches: 5. The V gene's germline CDR1 is MGHRA and CDR2 YSYEKL. The CDR3 contains 18 residues. CDR3 nucleotide sequence: TGCGCCAGCAGCCAAGATCTGCTAGCGGGAGGGTACACCGGGGAGCTGTTTTTT. Amino acid sequence: CASSQDLLAGGYTGELFF.

There are a few counts of this clonotype. The gene calls are TRBV24-1 and TRBJ2-1, with D perhaps TRBD2 (7 bases). CDR3 length: 15 amino acids. The ends were cut back, 4 bases at V and 10 bases at J, with 19 bases in the middle. Germline-derived CDR1 and CDR2 are KGHDR and SFDVKD. This chain's CDR3 is CATSDSGQSGGEQFF. The CDR3 DNA sequence: TGTGCCACCAGTGACTCTGGACAGTCCGGGGGGGAGCAGTTCTTC.

This clonotype has just one count. The chain is built from TRBV29-1 and TRBJ1-3; D remains unclear. The CDR3 length is 11 residues. From germline, CDR1 is SQVTM and CDR2 ANQGSEA. The CDR3 sequence is CRADSKGTIYF. The DNA for the CDR3 is TGCAGAGCGGACTCAAAGGGCACCATATATTTT.

This clonotype has a count of ten or more. This chain connects TRBV20-1 to TRBJ2-7; 8 bases are shared with TRBD2. The CDR3 length is 11 residues. Germline CDR1 DFQATT, CDR2 SNEGSKA (reference sequence). Trimming cost V 8 bases and J 5 bases; bases outside gene matches: 5. In DNA, the CDR3 is TGCAGTACGACTAGCGTCCACGAGCAGTACTTC. Protein: CSTTSVHEQYF.

The chain has TRBV20-1 and TRBJ2-7; perhaps TRBD1 as D (5 bases). The J call is in doubt because the DNA end fits TRBJ2-5 better. From germline, CDR1 is DFQATT and CDR2 SNEGSKA (reference sequence). This CDR3 contains 14 residues. The CDR3 nucleotides read TGCAGTGCTAGAGTAGGCAGGGTAAAAGAGACCCAGTACTTC. The encoded protein is CSARVGRVKETQYF.

V and J are TRBV9 and TRBJ1-1; D gene uncertain. The CDR3 runs to 19 residues. The V gene's germline CDR1 is SGDLS and CDR2 YYNGEE. Trimming left V 0 bases short and J 0 bases short, with 21 bases between. In DNA form, the CDR3 reads TGTGCCAGCAGCGTAGGGTTTGCGGGGTATCGGGCATTGAACACTGAAGCTTTCTTT. Its translation: CASSVGFAGYRALNTEAFF.

This clonotype turned up a few times. CDR3 coding DNA: TGCGCCAGCTCCCCGCGGGTCCCATACGAGCAGTACTTC. As protein: CASSPRVPYEQYF. V gene TRBV10-1 combines with J gene TRBJ2-7; possible D gene TRBD2, 5 bases. From germline, CDR1 is WNHNN and CDR2 SYGVQD (reference sequence). Trimming cost V 8 bases and J 4 bases, with 15 bases left between them. CDR3 length: 13 residues.

The chain couples TRBV24-1 to TRBJ2-1; D gene uncertain. CDR3 length: 13 amino acids. V was shortened by 5 bases and J by 8 bases, with 12 bases between the two germline ends. The V gene's germline CDR1 is KGHDR and CDR2 SFDVKD. The CDR3, as DNA: TGTGCCACCAGTGCGGGTTATATCGATGAGCAGTTCTTC. Translated, it gives CATSAGYIDEQFF.